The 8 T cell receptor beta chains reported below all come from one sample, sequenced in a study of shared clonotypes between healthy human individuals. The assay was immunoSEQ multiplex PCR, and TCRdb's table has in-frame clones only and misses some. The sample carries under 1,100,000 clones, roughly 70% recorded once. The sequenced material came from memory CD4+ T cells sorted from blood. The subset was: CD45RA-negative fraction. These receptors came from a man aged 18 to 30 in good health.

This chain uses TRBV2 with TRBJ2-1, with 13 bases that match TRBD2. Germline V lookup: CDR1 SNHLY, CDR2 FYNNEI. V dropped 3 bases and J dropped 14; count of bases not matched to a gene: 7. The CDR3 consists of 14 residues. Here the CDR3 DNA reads TGTGCCAGCAGTGATACTAGCGGGGGGGATAGAAAGTTCTTC. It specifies CASSDTSGGDRKFF.

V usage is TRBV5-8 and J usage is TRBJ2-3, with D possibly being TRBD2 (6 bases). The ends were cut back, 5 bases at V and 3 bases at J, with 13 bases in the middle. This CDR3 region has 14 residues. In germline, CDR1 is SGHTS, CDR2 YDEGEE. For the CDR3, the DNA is TGTGCCAGCAGTTTCCTCCGGGGGACAGATACGCAGTATTTT. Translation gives CASSFLRGTDTQYF.

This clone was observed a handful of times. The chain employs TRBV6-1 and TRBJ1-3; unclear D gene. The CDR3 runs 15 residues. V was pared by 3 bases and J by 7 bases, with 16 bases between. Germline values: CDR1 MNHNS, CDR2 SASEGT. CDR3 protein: CASSEMVALRNTIYF. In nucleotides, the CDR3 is TGTGCCAGCAGTGAGATGGTCGCGCTCAGGAACACCATATATTTT.

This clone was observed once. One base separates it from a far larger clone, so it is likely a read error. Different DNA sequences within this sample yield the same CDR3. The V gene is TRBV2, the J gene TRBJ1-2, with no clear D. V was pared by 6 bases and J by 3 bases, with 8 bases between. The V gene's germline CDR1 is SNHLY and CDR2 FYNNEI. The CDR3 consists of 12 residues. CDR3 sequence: CASSPGDYGYTF. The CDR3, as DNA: TGTGCCAGCAGCCCCGGGGACTATGGCTACACCTTC.

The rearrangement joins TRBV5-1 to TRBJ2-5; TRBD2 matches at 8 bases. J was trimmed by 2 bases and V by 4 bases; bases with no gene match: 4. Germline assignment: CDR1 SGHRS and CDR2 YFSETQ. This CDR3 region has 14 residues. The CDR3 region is CASSHSGGQETQYF. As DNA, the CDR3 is TGCGCCAGCAGCCACAGCGGGGGTCAAGAGACCCAGTACTTC.

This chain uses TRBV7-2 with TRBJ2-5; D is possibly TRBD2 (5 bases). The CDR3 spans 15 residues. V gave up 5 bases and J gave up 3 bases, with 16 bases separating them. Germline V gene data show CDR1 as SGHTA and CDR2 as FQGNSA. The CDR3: CASSPQTGGKETQYF. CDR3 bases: TGTGCCAGCAGCCCCCAGACTGGAGGTAAAGAGACCCAGTACTTC. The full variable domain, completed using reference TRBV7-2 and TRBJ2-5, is GAGVSQSPSNKVTEKGKDVELRCDPISGHTALYWYRQSLGQGLEFLIYFQGNSAPDKSGLPSDRFSAERTGGSVSTLTIQRTQQEDSAVYLCASSPQTGGKETQYFGPGTRLLVL.

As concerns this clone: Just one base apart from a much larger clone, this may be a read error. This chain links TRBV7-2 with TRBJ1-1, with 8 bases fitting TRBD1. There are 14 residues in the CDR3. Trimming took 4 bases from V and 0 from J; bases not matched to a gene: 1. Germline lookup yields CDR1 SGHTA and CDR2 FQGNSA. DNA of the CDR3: TGTGCCAGCAGCTGGGGACAGGTGAACACTGAAGCTTTCTTT. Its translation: CASSWGQVNTEAFF.

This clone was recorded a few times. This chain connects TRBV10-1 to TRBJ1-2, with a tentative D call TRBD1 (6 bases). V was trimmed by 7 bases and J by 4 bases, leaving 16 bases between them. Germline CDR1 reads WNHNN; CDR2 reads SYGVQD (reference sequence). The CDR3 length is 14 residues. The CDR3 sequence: CASKRPGVPYGYTF. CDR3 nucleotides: TGCGCCAGCAAAAGGCCAGGGGTCCCCTATGGCTACACCTTC.